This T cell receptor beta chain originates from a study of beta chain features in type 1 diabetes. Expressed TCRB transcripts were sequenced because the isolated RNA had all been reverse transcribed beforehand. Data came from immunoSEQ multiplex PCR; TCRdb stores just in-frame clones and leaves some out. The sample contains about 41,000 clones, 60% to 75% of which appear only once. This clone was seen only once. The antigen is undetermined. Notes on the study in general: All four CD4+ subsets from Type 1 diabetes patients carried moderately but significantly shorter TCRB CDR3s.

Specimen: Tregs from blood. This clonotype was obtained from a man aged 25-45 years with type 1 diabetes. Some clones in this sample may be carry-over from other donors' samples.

In nucleotides, the CDR3 is TGTGCCAGCAGTTCCGCGGGACTTGGTGAAAAACTGTTTTTT. Its protein is CASSSAGLGEKLFF. V usage is TRBV27 and J usage is TRBJ1-4, with D perhaps TRBD1 (5 bases). The CDR3 runs 14 residues. V was shortened by 4 bases and J by 7 bases, with 13 bases between the two germline ends. Germline CDR1 reads MNHEY; CDR2 reads SMNVEV (reference sequence).